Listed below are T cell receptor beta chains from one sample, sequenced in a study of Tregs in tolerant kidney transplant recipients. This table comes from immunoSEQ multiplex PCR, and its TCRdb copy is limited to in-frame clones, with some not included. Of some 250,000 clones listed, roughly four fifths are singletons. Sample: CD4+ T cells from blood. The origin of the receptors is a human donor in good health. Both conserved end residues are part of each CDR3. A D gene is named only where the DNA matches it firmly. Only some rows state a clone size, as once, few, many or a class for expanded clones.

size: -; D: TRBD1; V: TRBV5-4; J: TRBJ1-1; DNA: TGTGCCAGCAGCTTGTTGGACAGGGTCAGCACTGAAGCTTTCTTT; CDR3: CASSLLDRVSTEAFF
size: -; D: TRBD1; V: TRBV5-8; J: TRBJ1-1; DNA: TGTGCCAGCAGCCCTTGGGACAGGGAAGGGACTGAAGCTTTCTTT; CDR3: CASSPWDREGTEAFF
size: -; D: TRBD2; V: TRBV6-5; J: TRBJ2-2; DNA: TGTGCCAGCAGTTACCCCCGGGGGGGCCGGGCCGGGGAGCTGTTTTTT; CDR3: CASSYPRGGRAGELFF
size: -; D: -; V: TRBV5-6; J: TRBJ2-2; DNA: TGTGCCAGCAGCTTCAAGGGGCGGTTCACCGGGGAGCTGTTTTTT; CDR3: CASSFKGRFTGELFF
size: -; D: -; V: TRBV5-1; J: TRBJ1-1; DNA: TGCGCCAGCAGCTTTGCGGAGCAGACTGAAGCTTTCTTT; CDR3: CASSFAEQTEAFF
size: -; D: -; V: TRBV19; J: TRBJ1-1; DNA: TGTGCCAGTAGTTCCCTCCTCAGGGACTCCACTGAAGCTTTCTTT; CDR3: CASSSLLRDSTEAFF
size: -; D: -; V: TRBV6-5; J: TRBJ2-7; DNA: TGTGCCAGCAGTTACGGCAGGGGAAGCTCCTACGAGCAGTACTTC; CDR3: CASSYGRGSSYEQYF
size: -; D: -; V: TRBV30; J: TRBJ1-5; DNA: TGTGCCTGGAGTCTGCGAAATCAGCCCCAGCATTTT; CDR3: CAWSLRNQPQHF
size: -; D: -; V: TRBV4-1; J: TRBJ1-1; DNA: TGCGCCAGCAGCCAAGAAAATGGCGGGCGGAACACTGAAGCTTTCTTT; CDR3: CASSQENGGRNTEAFF
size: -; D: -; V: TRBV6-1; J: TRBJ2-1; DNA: TGTGCCAGCAGTGAAATACGGGACCCAGTGAGGAATGAGCAGTTCTTC; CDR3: CASSEIRDPVRNEQFF
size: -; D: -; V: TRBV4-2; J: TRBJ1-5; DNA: TGTGCCAGCAGCCAAGTGTGGCAGGGAAGGTTGAGTCAGCCCCAGCATTTT; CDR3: CASSQVWQGRLSQPQHF
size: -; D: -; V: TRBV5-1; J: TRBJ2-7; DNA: TGCGCCAGCAGCTTGACGCCAGATGTTCTCTACGAGCAGTACTTC; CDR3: CASSLTPDVLYEQYF
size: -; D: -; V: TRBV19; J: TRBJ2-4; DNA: TGTGCCAGTAGTTCCCTCCGACAGAATCTAGCCAAAAACATTCAGTACTTC; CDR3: CASSSLRQNLAKNIQYF
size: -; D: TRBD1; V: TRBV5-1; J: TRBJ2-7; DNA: TGCGCCAGCAGAAGGGACAGAAGCTCCTACGAGCAGTACTTC; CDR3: CASRRDRSSYEQYF
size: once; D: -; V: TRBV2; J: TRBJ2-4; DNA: TGTGCCAGCAGTGTGAGAGAACCTCTAGCCAAAAACATTCAGTACTTC; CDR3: CASSVREPLAKNIQYF
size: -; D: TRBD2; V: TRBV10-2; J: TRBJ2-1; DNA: TGCGCCACCCACCTAGCGGGAGATGCCGGTGAGCAGTTCTTC; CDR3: CATHLAGDAGEQFF
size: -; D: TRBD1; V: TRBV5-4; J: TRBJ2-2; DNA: TGTGCCAGCAGCTCCGGGACAGGGTGGAACACCGGGGAGCTGTTTTTT; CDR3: CASSSGTGWNTGELFF
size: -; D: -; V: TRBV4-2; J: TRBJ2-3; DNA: TGTGCCAGCAGCCAACTACTAGCAGTTAGCACAGATACGCAGTATTTT; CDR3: CASSQLLAVSTDTQYF
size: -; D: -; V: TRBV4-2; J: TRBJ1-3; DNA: TGTGCCAGCAGCCAAGGACTGGAGGGAGGAAACACCATATATTTT; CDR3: CASSQGLEGGNTIYF
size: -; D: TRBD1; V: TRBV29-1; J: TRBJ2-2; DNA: TGCAGCGTTGGCGGGACAGGGGGCACCGGGGAGCTGTTTTTT; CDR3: CSVGGTGGTGELFF
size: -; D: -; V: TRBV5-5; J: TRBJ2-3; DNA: TGTGCCAGCAGCTTGGGGCCCACAGATACGCAGTATTTT; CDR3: CASSLGPTDTQYF
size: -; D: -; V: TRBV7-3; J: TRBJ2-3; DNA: TGTGCCAGCAGCTTAGGACTCGAGACAGTCTACACAGATACGCAGTATTTT; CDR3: CASSLGLETVYTDTQYF